Below, one T cell receptor beta chain is given with its context. TCRdb reprocessed the 5' RACE reads via MiXCR and lists one record per CDR3 protein. This table has fewer than 900,000 distinct CDR3 sequences, around a sixth appearing once. This entry belongs to a study of identical twins. This CDR3 contains 13 residues. Germline assignment: CDR1 GTSNPN and CDR2 SVGIG (reference sequence). Trimming shortened V by 2 bases and J by 0 bases, and 5 bases separated the two germline ends. These data were likewise used in another study, on T cells expressing NK-cell markers.

The receptor was isolated from a woman under 30 in good health. The sample was PBMCs. The gene calls are TRBV30 and TRBJ2-1, with D hard to call. CDR3 sequence: CAWSSSSYNEQFF. CDR3 sequence (DNA): TGTGCCTGGAGTAGTAGCTCCTACAATGAGCAGTTCTTC.